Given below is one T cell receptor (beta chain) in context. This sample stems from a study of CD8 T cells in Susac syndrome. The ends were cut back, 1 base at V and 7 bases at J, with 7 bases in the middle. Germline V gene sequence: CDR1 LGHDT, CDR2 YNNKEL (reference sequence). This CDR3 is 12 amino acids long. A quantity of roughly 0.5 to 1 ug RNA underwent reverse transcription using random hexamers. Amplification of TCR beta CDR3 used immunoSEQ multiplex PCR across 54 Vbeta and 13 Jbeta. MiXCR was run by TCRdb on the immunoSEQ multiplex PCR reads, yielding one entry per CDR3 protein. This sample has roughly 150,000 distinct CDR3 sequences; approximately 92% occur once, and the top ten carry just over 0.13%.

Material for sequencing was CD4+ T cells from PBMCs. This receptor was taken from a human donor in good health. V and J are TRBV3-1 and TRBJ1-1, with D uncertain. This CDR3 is CASSQGEGEAFF. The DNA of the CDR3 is TGTGCCAGCAGCCAAGGAGAGGGTGAAGCTTTCTTT.